This T cell receptor (beta chain) was documented in a study of T cells in Graves' hyperthyroidism and ophthalmopathy. It was RNA transcripts that yielded the amplified TCR beta CDR3 regions. The HTBI primer set drove a first-round RT-PCR of the TCR CDR3. MiXCR, run by TCRdb on the multiplex PCR reads, gives a single entry per CDR3 protein. Of about 260,000 distinct CDR3 sequences in the sample, less than 30% were seen once. Study-level results: Researchers found most expanded thyroid clonotypes above 0.001 in blood as well.

In its sample, this clonotype was seen many times. Its antigen is unknown. Sample: blood. The sequence was obtained from a man aged 40-50 years with Graves' hyperthyroidism that later progressed to Graves' ophthalmopathy.

The chain's CDR3 is CASSRTGVATNQPQHF. CDR3 sequence (DNA): TGTGCCAGCAGTCGGACAGGGGTAGCTACCAATCAGCCCCAGCATTTT. This chain connects TRBV2 to TRBJ1-5; 9 nucleotides align to TRBD1. CDR1 is SNHLY, CDR2 FYNNEI, per germline. The CDR3 consists of 16 residues. V gave up 5 bases and J gave up 3 bases; unmatched junction bases: 8.